This T cell receptor beta chain was documented in a study of blood T cells in healthy people across ages. Each donor gave around 9.3 milliliters of peripheral blood. Total RNA, at least 5.5 micrograms per sample, came from PBMCs. There are 17 residues in the CDR3. Germline assignment: CDR1 SGHVS and CDR2 FNYEAQ. V shed 4 bases and J 6 bases; nucleotides not matched to a gene: 10. It was with a sample-barcoded 5' primer and a J-beta primer mix that a second PCR of roughly 7 to 12 cycles was run. TCRdb passed the 5' RACE reads through MiXCR, listing each CDR3 protein once. The sample has roughly 1.4 million distinct CDR3 sequences, 59% seen once; the top ten hold 6.5% to 8.5%.

The chain is built from TRBV7-6 and TRBJ2-3; 13 nucleotides align to TRBD2. The sequencing sample was made of blood. The sequence derives from a man between 18 and 29 years old in good health. CDR3 in DNA: TGTGCCAGCAGCTCCGGACTAGCGGGAGCCCATGGGGATACGCAGTATTTT. Translating gives CASSSGLAGAHGDTQYF.